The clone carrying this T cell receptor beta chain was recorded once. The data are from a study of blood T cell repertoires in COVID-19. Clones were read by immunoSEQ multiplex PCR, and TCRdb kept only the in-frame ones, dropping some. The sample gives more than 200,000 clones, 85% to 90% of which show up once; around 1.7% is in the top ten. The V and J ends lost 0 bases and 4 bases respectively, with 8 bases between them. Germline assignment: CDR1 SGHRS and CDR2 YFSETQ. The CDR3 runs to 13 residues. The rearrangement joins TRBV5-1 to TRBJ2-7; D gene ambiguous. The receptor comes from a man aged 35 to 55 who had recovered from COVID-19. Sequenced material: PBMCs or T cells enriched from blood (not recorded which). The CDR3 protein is CASSLAPGYEQYF. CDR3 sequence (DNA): TGCGCCAGCAGCTTGGCCCCGGGTTACGAGCAGTACTTC.